These 12 T cell receptor beta chains came from one sample sequenced in a study of blood T cell repertoires in COVID-19. Libraries were prepared by immunoSEQ multiplex PCR; TCRdb keeps only in-frame clonotypes and omits some of them. The sample records about 150,000 clones, 85% to 90% being singletons. The sequenced material came from peripheral blood. Every receptor here comes from a woman aged 40 to 50 with acute or convalescent COVID-19.

This chain connects TRBV28 to TRBJ1-5, with 7 nucleotides matching TRBD1. Germline loops: CDR1 MDHEN, CDR2 SYDVKM. J gave up 6 bases and V 8 bases, and 10 bases lay outside the gene matches. CDR3 size: 14 residues. CDR3 sequence: CASGRRGQIQPQHF. CDR3 sequence (DNA): TGTGCCAGCGGTAGGAGGGGGCAGATTCAGCCCCAGCATTTT. The entire variable domain, with the rest obtained from reference TRBV28 and TRBJ1-5, is as follows: DVKVTQSSRYLVKRTGEKVFLECVQDMDHENMFWYRQDPGLGLRLIYFSYDVKMKEKGDIPEGYSVSREKKERFSLILESASTNQTSMYLCASGRRGQIQPQHFGDGTRLSIL.

This chain links TRBV28 with TRBJ2-7; 9 bases line up with TRBD2. Germline V gives CDR1 MDHEN, CDR2 SYDVKM. V was pared by 5 bases and J by 2 bases, with 1 base of the junction left unmatched. This CDR3 is 13 amino acids long. Here the CDR3 reads CASSSGGPYEQYF. The DNA for the CDR3 is TGTGCCAGCAGTAGCGGGGGGCCCTACGAGCAGTACTTC. Together with reference TRBV28 and TRBJ2-7, the CDR3 gives the full variable domain: DVKVTQSSRYLVKRTGEKVFLECVQDMDHENMFWYRQDPGLGLRLIYFSYDVKMKEKGDIPEGYSVSREKKERFSLILESASTNQTSMYLCASSSGGPYEQYFGPGTRLTVT.

The chain links TRBV6-1 to TRBJ2-2, with a possible D match to TRBD1 (6 bases). The length of the CDR3 is 14 residues. Germline-derived CDR1 and CDR2 are MNHNS and SASEGT. Trimming shortened V by 7 bases and J by 4 bases, and 13 bases separated the two germline ends. Here the CDR3 reads CASNPGVGTGELFF. In DNA, the CDR3 is TGTGCCAGCAACCCAGGGGTGGGCACCGGGGAGCTGTTTTTT.

The chain has TRBV11-2 and TRBJ2-4; possibly TRBD2 for D (6 bases). Germline V gene sequence: CDR1 SGHAT, CDR2 FQNNGV. The V gene lost 1 base and the J gene lost 6 bases, with 10 bases spanning the gap. There are 14 residues in the CDR3. In DNA, the CDR3 is TGTGCCAGCAGCTTAGCAGCGGGCGGAAACATTCAGTACTTC. Translation: CASSLAAGGNIQYF.

The chain employs TRBV2 and TRBJ1-2, with D tentatively TRBD1 (5 bases). Trimming removed 1 base at V and 1 base at J, with 7 bases between. Per the germline V gene, CDR1 is SNHLY and CDR2 is FYNNEI. The CDR3 covers 14 residues. The CDR3 protein is CASSEVQVNYGYTF. The CDR3 DNA reads TGTGCCAGCAGTGAAGTACAGGTTAACTATGGCTACACCTTC. The full variable domain, its missing parts supplied by reference TRBV2 and TRBJ1-2, is EPEVTQTPSHQVTQMGQEVILRCVPISNHLYFYWYRQILGQKVEFLVSFYNNEISEKSEIFDDQFSVERPDGSNFTLKIRSTKLEDSAMYFCASSEVQVNYGYTFGSGTRLTVV.

This clone was counted a few times. The chain links TRBV18 to TRBJ1-6; 7 bases are shared with TRBD1. The CDR3 covers 18 residues. The trim removed 4 bases at V and 7 bases at J, leaving 16 bases unmatched. The germline CDR1 and CDR2 sequences are KGHSH and LQKENI. In nucleotides, the CDR3 is TGTGCCAGCTCACAACAACGACCCGGGACAGCTAACAATTCACCCCTCCACTTT. Translating gives CASSQQRPGTANNSPLHF. Full variable domain (missing parts from reference TRBV18 and TRBJ1-6): NAGVMQNPRHLVRRRGQEARLRCSPMKGHSHVYWYRQLPEEGLKFMVYLQKENIIDESGMPKERFSAEFPKEGPSILRIQQVVRGDSAAYFCASSQQRPGTANNSPLHFGNGTRLTVT.

V and J are TRBV28 and TRBJ2-5, with a tentative D call TRBD1 (5 bases). Per germline, CDR1 MDHEN and CDR2 SYDVKM. This CDR3 has 15 residues. The ends were cut back, 3 bases at V and 3 bases at J, with 14 bases in the middle. The CDR3 loop reads CASSFSYSTEETQYF. DNA for the CDR3: TGTGCCAGCAGTTTTAGTTATTCGACAGAAGAGACCCAGTACTTC.

J is TRBJ1-2 and V is TRBV6-5; D gene uncertain. The CDR3 has 16 amino acids. The V gene's germline CDR1 is MNHEY and CDR2 SVGAGI. Trimming shortened V by 0 bases and J by 4 bases, and 15 bases separated the two germline ends. This chain's CDR3 is CASSYSSVTESYGYTF. The CDR3 coding sequence is TGTGCCAGCAGTTACTCGTCCGTGACGGAGTCCTATGGCTACACCTTC.

The rearrangement links TRBV4-2 to TRBJ1-1, with D possibly TRBD1 on 6 matching bases. The CDR3 is 15 residues long. Germline V CDR1 and CDR2: LGHNA, YNFKEQ. The ends were cut back, 4 bases at V and 6 bases at J, with 18 bases in the middle. This CDR3 reads CASSPLPGDGPEAFF. CDR3 nucleotides: TGTGCCAGCAGCCCCCTGCCAGGGGATGGGCCTGAAGCTTTCTTT.

This clone appeared once. DNA of the CDR3: TGTGCCAGCAGCTACGACGCGGCGTCTGTGCTCTATGGCTACACCTTC. Residues: CASSYDAASVLYGYTF. The chain couples TRBV7-9 to TRBJ1-2; D gene unclear. The ends were cut back, 4 bases at V and 4 bases at J, with 19 bases in the middle. This CDR3 is built from 16 residues. Germline V gene sequence: CDR1 SEHNR, CDR2 FQNEAQ (reference sequence).

The chain links TRBV9 to TRBJ2-3; tentatively, D is TRBD1 (5 bases). The CDR3 covers 16 residues. V was trimmed by 1 base and J by 0 bases, leaving 12 bases between them. The V gene's germline CDR1 is SGDLS and CDR2 YYNGEE. The DNA of the CDR3 is TGTGCCAGCAGCGTAACAGGTGTCCCTAGCACAGATACGCAGTATTTT. This codes for CASSVTGVPSTDTQYF.

V usage is TRBV29-1 and J usage is TRBJ2-2; the D gene is possibly TRBD1 (6 bases). V lost 2 bases to trimming and J lost 0 bases, with 10 bases between them. This CDR3 spans 15 amino acids. Germline CDR1 reads SQVTM; CDR2 reads ANQGSEA. CDR3 residues: CSVEWTDPNTGELFF. In DNA form, the CDR3 reads TGCAGCGTTGAATGGACAGATCCGAACACCGGGGAGCTGTTTTTT.